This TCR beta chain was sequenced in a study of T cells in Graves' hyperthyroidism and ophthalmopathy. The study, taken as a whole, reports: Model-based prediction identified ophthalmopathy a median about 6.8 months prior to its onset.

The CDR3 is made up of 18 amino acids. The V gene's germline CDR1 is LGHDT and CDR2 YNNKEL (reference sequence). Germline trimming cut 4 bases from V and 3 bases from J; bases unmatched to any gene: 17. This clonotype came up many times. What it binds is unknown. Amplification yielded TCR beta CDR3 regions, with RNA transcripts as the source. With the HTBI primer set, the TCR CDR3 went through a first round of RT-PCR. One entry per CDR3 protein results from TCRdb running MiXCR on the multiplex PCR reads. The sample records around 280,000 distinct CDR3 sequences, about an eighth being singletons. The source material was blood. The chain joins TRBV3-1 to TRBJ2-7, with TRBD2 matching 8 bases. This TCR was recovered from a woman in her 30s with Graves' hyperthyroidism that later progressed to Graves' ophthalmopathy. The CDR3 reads CASSPTVLQREKGYEQYF. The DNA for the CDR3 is TGTGCCAGCAGCCCGACAGTTCTCCAGCGGGAGAAGGGCTACGAGCAGTACTTC.